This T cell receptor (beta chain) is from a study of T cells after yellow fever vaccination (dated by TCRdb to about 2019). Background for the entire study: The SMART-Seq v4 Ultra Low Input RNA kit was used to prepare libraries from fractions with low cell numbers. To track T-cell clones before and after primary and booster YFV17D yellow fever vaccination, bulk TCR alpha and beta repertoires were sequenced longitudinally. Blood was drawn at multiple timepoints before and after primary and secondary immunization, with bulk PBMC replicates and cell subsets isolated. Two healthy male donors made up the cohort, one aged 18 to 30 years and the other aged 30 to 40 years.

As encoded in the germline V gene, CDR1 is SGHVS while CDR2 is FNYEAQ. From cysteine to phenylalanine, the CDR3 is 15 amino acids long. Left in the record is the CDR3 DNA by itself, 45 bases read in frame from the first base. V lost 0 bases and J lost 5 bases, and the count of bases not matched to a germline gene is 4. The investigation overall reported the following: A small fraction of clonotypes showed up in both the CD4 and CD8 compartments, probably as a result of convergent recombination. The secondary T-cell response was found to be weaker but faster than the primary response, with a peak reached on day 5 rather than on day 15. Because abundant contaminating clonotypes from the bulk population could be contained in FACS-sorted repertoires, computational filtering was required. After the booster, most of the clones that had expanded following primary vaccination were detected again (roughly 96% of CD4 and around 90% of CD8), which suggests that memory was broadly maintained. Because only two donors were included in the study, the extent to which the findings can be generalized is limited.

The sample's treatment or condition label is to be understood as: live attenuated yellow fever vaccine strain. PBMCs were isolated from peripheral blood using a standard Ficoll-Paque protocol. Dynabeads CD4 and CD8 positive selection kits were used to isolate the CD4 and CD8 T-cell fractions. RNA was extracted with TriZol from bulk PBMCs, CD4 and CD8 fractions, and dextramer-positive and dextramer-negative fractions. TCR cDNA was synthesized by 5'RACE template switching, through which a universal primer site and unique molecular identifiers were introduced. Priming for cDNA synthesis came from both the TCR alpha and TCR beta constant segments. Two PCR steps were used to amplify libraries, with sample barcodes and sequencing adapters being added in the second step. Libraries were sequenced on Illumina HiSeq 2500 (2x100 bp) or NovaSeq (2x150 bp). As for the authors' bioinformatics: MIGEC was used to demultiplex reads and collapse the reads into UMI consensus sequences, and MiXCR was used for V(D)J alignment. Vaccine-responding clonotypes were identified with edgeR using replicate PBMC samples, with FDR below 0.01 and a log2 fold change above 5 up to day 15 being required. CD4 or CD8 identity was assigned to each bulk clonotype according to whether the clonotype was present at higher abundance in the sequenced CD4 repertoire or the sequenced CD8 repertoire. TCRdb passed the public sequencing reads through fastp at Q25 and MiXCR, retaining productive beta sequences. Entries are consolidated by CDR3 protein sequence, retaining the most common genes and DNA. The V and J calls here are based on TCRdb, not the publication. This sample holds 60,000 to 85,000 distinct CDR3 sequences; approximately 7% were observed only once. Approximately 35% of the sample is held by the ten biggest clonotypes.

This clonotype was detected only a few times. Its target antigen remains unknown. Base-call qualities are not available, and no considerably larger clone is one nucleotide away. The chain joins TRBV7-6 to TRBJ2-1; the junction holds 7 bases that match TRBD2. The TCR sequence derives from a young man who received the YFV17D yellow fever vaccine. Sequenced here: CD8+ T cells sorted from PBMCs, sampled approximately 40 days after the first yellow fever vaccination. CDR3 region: CASSLALAAHNEQFF. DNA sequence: TGTGCCAGCAGCTTAGCGCTAGCGGCGCACAATGAGCAGTTCTTC.